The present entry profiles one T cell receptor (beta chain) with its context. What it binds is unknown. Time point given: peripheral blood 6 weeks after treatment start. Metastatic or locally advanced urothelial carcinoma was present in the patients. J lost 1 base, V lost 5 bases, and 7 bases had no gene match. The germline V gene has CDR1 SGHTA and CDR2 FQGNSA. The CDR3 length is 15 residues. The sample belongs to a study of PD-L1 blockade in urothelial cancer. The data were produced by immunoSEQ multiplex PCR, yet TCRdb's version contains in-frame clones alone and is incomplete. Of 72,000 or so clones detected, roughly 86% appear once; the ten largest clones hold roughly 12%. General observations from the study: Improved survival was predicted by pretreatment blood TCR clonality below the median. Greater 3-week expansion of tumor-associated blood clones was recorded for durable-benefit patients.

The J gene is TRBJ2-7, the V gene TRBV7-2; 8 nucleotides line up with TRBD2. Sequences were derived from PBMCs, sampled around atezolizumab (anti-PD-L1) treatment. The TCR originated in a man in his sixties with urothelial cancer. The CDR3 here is CASSPNSGVSYEQYF. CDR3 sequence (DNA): TGTGCCAGCAGCCCCAATAGCGGGGTTTCCTACGAGCAGTACTTC.